These 15 T cell receptor beta chains were sequenced from one sample in a study of CD8+CD57+ T cells in acquired aplastic anemia. Profiles of TCR beta VDJ and CDR3 were generated from a genomic DNA template. TCRdb passed the reads through MiXCR, listing each CDR3 protein once. The sample has 250,000 to 350,000 distinct CDR3 sequences; 45% to 70% are singletons. The specimen sequenced was sorted CD4+, CD8+, or CD8+CD57+ T cells (not recorded which) from PBMCs. Receptor source: a human donor with severe aplastic anemia or a healthy control (not recorded which).

In DNA, the CDR3 is TGTGCCAGCCGGAAGATCCCAGGGGGAAATTCACCCCTCCACTTT. It codes for CASRKIPGGNSPLHF. This rearrangement joins TRBV6-5 to TRBJ1-6; 7 positions match TRBD1. The CDR3 spans 15 residues. Germline-derived CDR1 and CDR2 are MNHEY and SVGAGI. J lost 7 bases, V lost 8 bases, and 11 bases had no gene match.

In this sample, this clonotype turned up once. The V call is TRBV2, the J call TRBJ2-3; TRBD2 agrees at 10 bases. This CDR3 has 13 amino acids. Germline V gene lookup returns CDR1 SNHLY and CDR2 FYNNEI. V lost 10 bases and J lost 6; bases outside the gene matches: 7. CDR3 coding DNA: TGTGCCACCAGACTAGCGGGCCCCGATACGCAGTATTTT. It yields the protein CATRLAGPDTQYF.

The chain links TRBV10-3 to TRBJ2-3; TRBD2 aligns across 14 bases. CDR3 length: 15 residues. Trimming removed 6 bases from V and 9 bases from J; junction bases left unmatched: 8. Germline assignment: CDR1 ENHRY and CDR2 SYGVKD. The CDR3 DNA is TGTGCCATCAGCGTCGGGACTAGCGGGAGAGGCACGCAGTATTTT. Its protein product is CAISVGTSGRGTQYF.

This chain uses TRBV7-9 with TRBJ2-1; TRBD2 agrees at 7 bases. The junction had 5 bases not matched to a gene; V was cut back by 8 bases and J by 4 bases. Germline values: CDR1 SEHNR, CDR2 FQNEAQ (reference sequence). This CDR3 has 13 residues. The CDR3 DNA is TGTGCCAGCGCGTCTAGCGGATACAATGAGCAGTTCTTC. The encoded protein is CASASSGYNEQFF. Complete variable domain (other parts from reference TRBV7-9 and TRBJ2-1): DTGVSQNPRHKITKRGQNVTFRCDPISEHNRLYWYRQTLGQGPEFLTYFQNEAQLEKSRLLSDRFSAERPKGSFSTLEIQRTEQGDSAMYLCASASSGYNEQFFGPGTRLTVL.

The chain recombines TRBV15 with TRBJ2-1; 8 bases match TRBD2. Per germline, CDR1 LNHNV and CDR2 YYDKDF (reference sequence). J was trimmed by 1 base and V by 1 base; bases with no gene match: 9. The CDR3 extends over 18 amino acids. CDR3 in DNA: TGTGCCACCAGCAGAGTTATAGTAGCGGGATGGTCCTACAATGAGCAGTTCTTC. Protein sequence: CATSRVIVAGWSYNEQFF.

This clonotype came up many times. The chain couples TRBV6-1 to TRBJ2-7; a weak D match, TRBD1 (6 bases). CDR1 is MNHNS and CDR2 is SASEGT in the germline V gene. Trimming shortened V by 6 bases and J by 1 base, and 13 bases separated the two germline ends. The CDR3 consists of 14 residues. CDR3 nucleotides: TGTGCCAGCAGGCTACCCGGACAGTCCTACGAGCAGTACTTC. Protein sequence: CASRLPGQSYEQYF.

The V call is TRBV6-5, the J call TRBJ1-1; D may be TRBD1 (6 bases). Germline V gives CDR1 MNHEY, CDR2 SVGAGI. Trimming removed 3 bases at V and 1 base at J, with 9 bases between. This CDR3 is 14 amino acids long. CDR3 residues: CASSYGQPNTEAFF. In DNA form, the CDR3 reads TGTGCCAGCAGTTATGGACAGCCGAACACTGAAGCTTTCTTT.

This chain links TRBV11-3 with TRBJ2-1; 11 bases are a match to TRBD2. The germline V gene encodes CDR1 SGHNT and CDR2 YENEEA. The CDR3 consists of 17 residues. The junction had 5 bases not matched to a gene; V was cut back by 2 bases and J by 2 bases. In DNA, the CDR3 is TGTGCCAGCAGCTTATTCTCTAGCGGGGGGACCTACAATGAGCAGTTCTTC. Its translation: CASSLFSSGGTYNEQFF.

Concerning this clonotype: Given a much more abundant clone one base away, this may be a read error. The chain is built from TRBV19 and TRBJ1-2; TRBD1 matches at 8 bases. Germline loops: CDR1 LNHDA, CDR2 SQIVND (reference sequence). The CDR3 has 15 residues. CDR3 coding DNA: TGTGCCAGCCGGGACAGGAGTCTGCAATCCTATGGCTCCACCTTC. Translation: CASRDRSLQSYGSTF.

This clonotype was seen at least ten times. This chain uses TRBV7-8 with TRBJ1-3, with no clear D. CDR1 and CDR2 (germline): SGHVS, FQNEAQ. This CDR3 spans 15 amino acids. V lost 0 bases, J lost 0 bases, and 6 bases lay in between. The CDR3 DNA follows: TGTGCCAGCAGCTTAGCGCTAGTCTCTGGAAACACCATATATTTT. Protein: CASSLALVSGNTIYF.

This clonotype was detected a few times. This chain uses TRBV20-1 with TRBJ2-7, with 8 bases that match TRBD1. This CDR3 spans 14 amino acids. Germline CDR1 DFQATT, CDR2 SNEGSKA (reference sequence). The J segment lost 5 bases and the V segment lost 5 bases, leaving 11 bases of the junction unmatched. The CDR3 here is CSAYGQGRGNEQYF. The CDR3, as DNA: TGCAGTGCTTACGGACAGGGAAGGGGGAACGAGCAGTACTTC.

The rearrangement links TRBV20-1 to TRBJ2-6; maybe TRBD1 (5 bases). The CDR3 length is 15 residues. CDR1 is DFQATT, CDR2 SNEGSKA, per germline (reference sequence). With 6 bases removed from V and 1 base from J, the gap between germline ends came to 13 bases. For the CDR3, the DNA is TGCAGTGCGATAGGAAGGGGTTCTGGGGCCAACGTCCTGACTTTC. It encodes CSAIGRGSGANVLTF.

The chain employs TRBV25-1 and TRBJ1-1; no firm D call. Trimming took off 3 bases at V and 3 bases at J, with 17 bases between the two ends. The CDR3 loop spans 16 amino acids. The V gene's germline CDR1 is MGHDK and CDR2 SYGVNS. DNA for the CDR3: TGTGCCAGCAGTGATCACGGCCGAAATCCGGACACTGAAGCTTTCTTT. It translates to CASSDHGRNPDTEAFF. The variable domain in full, completed from reference TRBV25-1 and TRBJ1-1, reads EADIYQTPRYLVIGTGKKITLECSQTMGHDKMYWYQQDPGMELHLIHYSYGVNSTEKGDLSSESTVSRIRTEHFPLTLESARPSHTSQYLCASSDHGRNPDTEAFFGQGTRLTVV.

The genes are TRBV7-2 and TRBJ2-7, with 9 bases lining up with TRBD2. The V gene end was trimmed by 4 bases and the J gene end by 4 bases; junction bases not matched to a gene: 8. Germline lookup yields CDR1 SGHTA and CDR2 FQGNSA. This CDR3 has 15 amino acids. CDR3 region: CASSSYSGSIYEQYF. CDR3 DNA: TGTGCCAGCAGCTCCTATAGCGGGAGTATTTACGAGCAGTACTTC.

This clonotype was counted once. The rearrangement uses TRBV20-1 and TRBJ2-3; 8 positions agree with TRBD2. Looked up from germline, CDR1 is DFQATT and CDR2 is SNEGSKA (reference sequence). This CDR3 has 13 residues. Here the CDR3 reads CSNSAGATDTQYF. The CDR3 DNA follows: TGCAGCAACTCAGCGGGGGCAACAGATACGCAGTATTTT.